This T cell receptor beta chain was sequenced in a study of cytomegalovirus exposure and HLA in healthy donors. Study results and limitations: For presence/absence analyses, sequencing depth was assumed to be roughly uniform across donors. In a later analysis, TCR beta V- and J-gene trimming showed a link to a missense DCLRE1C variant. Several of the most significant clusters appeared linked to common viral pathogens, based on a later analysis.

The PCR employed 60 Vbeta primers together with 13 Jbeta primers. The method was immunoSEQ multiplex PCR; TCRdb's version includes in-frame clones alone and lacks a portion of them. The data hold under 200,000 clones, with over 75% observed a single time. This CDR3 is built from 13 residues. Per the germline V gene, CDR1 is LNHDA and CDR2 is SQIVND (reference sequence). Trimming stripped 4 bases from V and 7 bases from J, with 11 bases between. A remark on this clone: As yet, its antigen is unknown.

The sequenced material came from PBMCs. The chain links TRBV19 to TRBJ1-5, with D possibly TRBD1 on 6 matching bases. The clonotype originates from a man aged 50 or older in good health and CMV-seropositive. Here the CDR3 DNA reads TGTGCCAGTAGTACCTACAGGGACCAGCCCCAGCATTTT. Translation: CASSTYRDQPQHF.